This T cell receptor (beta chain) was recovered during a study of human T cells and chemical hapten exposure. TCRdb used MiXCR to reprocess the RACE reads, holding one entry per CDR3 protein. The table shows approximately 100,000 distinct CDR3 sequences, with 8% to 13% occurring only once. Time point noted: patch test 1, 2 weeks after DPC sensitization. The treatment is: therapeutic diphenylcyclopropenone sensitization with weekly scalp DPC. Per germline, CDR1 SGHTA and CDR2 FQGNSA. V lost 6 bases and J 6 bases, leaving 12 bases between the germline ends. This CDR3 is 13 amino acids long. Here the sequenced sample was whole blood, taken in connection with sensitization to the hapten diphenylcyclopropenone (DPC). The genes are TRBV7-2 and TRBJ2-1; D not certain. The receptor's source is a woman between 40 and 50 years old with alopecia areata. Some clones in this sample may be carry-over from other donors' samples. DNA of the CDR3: TGTGCCAGCAGTTGGGGTCTTGTCAATGAGCAGTTCTTC. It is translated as CASSWGLVNEQFF.